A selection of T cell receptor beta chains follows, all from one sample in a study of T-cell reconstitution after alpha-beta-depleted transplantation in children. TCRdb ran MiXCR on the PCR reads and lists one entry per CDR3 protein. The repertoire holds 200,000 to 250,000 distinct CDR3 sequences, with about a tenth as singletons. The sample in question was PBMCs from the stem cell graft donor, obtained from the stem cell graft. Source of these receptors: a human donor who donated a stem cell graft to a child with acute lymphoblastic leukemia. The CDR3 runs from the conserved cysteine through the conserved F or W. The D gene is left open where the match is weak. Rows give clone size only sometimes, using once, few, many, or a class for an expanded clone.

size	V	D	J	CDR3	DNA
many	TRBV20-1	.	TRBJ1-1	CSASPDSVLEAFF	TGCAGTGCTAGTCCAGACAGCGTGTTGGAAGCTTTCTTT
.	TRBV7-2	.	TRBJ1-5	CASSPDGRLWAPQHF	TGTGCCAGCAGCCCAGATGGGCGGCTCTGGGCGCCCCAGCATTTT
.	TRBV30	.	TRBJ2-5	CAWSVLAGQETQYF	TGTGCCTGGAGTGTACTTGCGGGGCAAGAGACCCAGTACTTC
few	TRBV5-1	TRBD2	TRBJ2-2	CASSFSGDLRTGELFF	TGCGCCAGCAGCTTTAGCGGGGACCTGAGGACCGGGGAGCTGTTTTTT
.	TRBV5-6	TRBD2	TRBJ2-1	CASTPGLASYNEQFF	TGTGCCAGCACACCGGGACTAGCCAGTTACAATGAGCAGTTCTTC
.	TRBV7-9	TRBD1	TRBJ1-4	CASSSDREGRTNEKLFF	TGTGCCAGCAGCTCGGACAGGGAGGGCCGAACTAATGAAAAACTGTTTTTT
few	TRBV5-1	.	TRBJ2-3	CASSLVGGRTDTQYF	TGCGCCAGCAGCTTGGTCGGGGGGCGCACAGATACGCAGTATTTT
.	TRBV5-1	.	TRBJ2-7	CASSEGTGSSYEQYF	TGCGCCAGCAGCGAAGGGACTGGTAGCTCCTACGAGCAGTACTTC
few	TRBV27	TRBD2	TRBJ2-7	CASSPLAGGPSEQYF	TGTGCCAGCAGTCCGTTAGCGGGGGGGCCGAGCGAGCAGTACTTC
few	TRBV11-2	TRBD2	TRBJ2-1	CASSLAIAGGPDEQFF	TGTGCCAGCAGCTTAGCGATAGCGGGGGGGCCCGATGAGCAGTTCTTC
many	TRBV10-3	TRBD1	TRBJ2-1	CAIKGQESSYNEQFF	TGTGCCATTAAAGGACAGGAAAGCTCCTACAATGAGCAGTTCTTC
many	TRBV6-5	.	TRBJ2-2	CASSTPGLYTGELFF	TGTGCCAGCAGCACTCCGGGACTTTACACCGGGGAGCTGTTTTTT
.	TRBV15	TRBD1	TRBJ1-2	CATSKGGDRGVGYTF	TGTGCCACCAGCAAAGGCGGAGACAGGGGAGTAGGCTACACCTTC
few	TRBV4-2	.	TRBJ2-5	CASSQVVGPQETQYF	TGTGCCAGCAGCCAAGTGGTGGGGCCCCAAGAGACCCAGTACTTC
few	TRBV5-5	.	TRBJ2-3	CASSLVGLADTQYF	TGTGCCAGCAGCTTGGTTGGTCTAGCAGATACGCAGTATTTT
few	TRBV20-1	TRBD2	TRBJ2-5	CSALGGLAGAQETQYF	TGCAGTGCCCTAGGTGGTCTAGCGGGGGCCCAAGAGACCCAGTACTTC
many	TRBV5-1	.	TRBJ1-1	CASSLETGLGTEAFF	TGCGCCAGCAGCTTGGAAACGGGGCTTGGCACTGAAGCTTTCTTT
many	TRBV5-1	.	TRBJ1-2	CASSSGEIYGYTF	TGCGCCAGCAGCTCGGGAGAGATATATGGCTACACCTTC
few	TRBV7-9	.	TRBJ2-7	CASSFPVGPTLYYEQYF	TGTGCCAGCAGCTTCCCTGTGGGGCCGACCCTATACTACGAGCAGTACTTC
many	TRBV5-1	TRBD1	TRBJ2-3	CASSVHRGPTDTQYF	TGCGCCAGCAGCGTTCACAGGGGGCCCACAGATACGCAGTATTTT
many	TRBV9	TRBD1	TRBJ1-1	CASSPGQEYNTEAFF	TGTGCCAGCAGCCCGGGACAGGAGTATAACACTGAAGCTTTCTTT
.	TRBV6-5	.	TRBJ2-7	CASSYPGGFEEYEQYF	TGTGCCAGCAGTTACCCCGGCGGTTTCGAAGAATACGAGCAGTACTTC
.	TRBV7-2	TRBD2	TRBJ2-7	CASSLSGGSYEQYF	TGTGCCAGCAGCCTTAGCGGGGGATCCTACGAGCAGTACTTC
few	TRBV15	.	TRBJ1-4	CATSRGGTSREKLFF	TGTGCCACCAGCAGAGGTGGGACCTCACGAGAAAAACTGTTTTTT
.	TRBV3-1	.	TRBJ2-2	CASSQVGGDTGELFF	TGTGCCAGCAGCCAAGTGGGGGGAGACACCGGGGAGCTGTTTTTT
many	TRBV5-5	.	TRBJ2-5	CASSRVGSAIPQETQYF	TGTGCCAGCAGCAGGGTAGGGTCAGCCATACCCCAAGAGACCCAGTACTTC
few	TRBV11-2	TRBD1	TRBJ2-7	CASSFGQAYEQYF	TGTGCCAGCAGCTTCGGACAGGCCTACGAGCAGTACTTC
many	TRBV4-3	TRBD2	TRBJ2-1	CASSQEVGGAYNEQFF	TGCGCCAGCAGCCAAGAAGTGGGGGGGGCCTACAATGAGCAGTTCTTC
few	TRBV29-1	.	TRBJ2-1	CSVLPYNEQFF	TGCAGCGTACTCCCCTACAATGAGCAGTTCTTC
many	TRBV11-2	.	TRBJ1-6	CASSLDVNSPLHF	TGTGCCAGCAGCTTAGACGTTAATTCACCCCTCCACTTT